A selection of T cell receptor beta chains follows, all from one sample in a study of shared clonotypes between healthy human individuals. The data were produced by immunoSEQ multiplex PCR, yet TCRdb's version contains in-frame clones alone and is incomplete. This table holds 400,000 to 600,000 clones, approximately 79% found once. The source material was PBMCs. The source is a woman in her forties in good health. Some clones in this sample may be carry-over from other donors' samples. Each CDR3 is given with its conserved first and last residue. A D gene is named only where the DNA matches it firmly. Size is stated for part of the rows, as once, few or many counts, or as a class when the clone is expanded.

d_gene	j_gene	v_gene	abundance	CDR3aa	CDR3nt
TRBD1	TRBJ2-5	TRBV29-1	.	CSPRDSQETQYF	TGCAGCCCGAGGGACAGCCAAGAGACCCAGTACTTC
.	TRBJ1-1	TRBV9	.	CASSATSHGQTEAFF	TGTGCCAGCAGCGCGACAAGTCACGGACAGACTGAAGCTTTCTTT
TRBD2	TRBJ2-1	TRBV2	.	CASSELAGAYNEQFF	TGTGCCAGCAGTGAACTAGCGGGAGCCTACAATGAGCAGTTCTTC
.	TRBJ1-2	TRBV7-9	.	CASRPSLGSEGYTF	TGTGCCAGCAGGCCTTCGTTAGGGTCAGAGGGCTACACCTTC
TRBD2	TRBJ2-7	TRBV11-2	.	CASSFIAGSTYEQYF	TGTGCCAGCAGCTTCATAGCGGGATCAACCTACGAGCAGTACTTC
TRBD2	TRBJ2-1	TRBV11-2	.	CASSLGTSGSGQFF	TGTGCCAGCAGCCTGGGGACTAGCGGGAGTGGTCAGTTCTTC
TRBD1	TRBJ1-1	TRBV7-2	.	CASSPQTGGNTEAFF	TGTGCCAGCAGCCCTCAGACAGGGGGGAACACTGAAGCTTTCTTT
TRBD1	TRBJ2-5	TRBV29-1	once	CSVTGTGGQRWEEQYF	TGCAGCGTCACAGGGACAGGGGGCCAGAGGTGGGAAGAGCAGTACTTC
TRBD1	TRBJ2-2	TRBV9	once	CASSVEGQTTGELFF	TGTGCCAGCAGCGTAGAGGGACAGACCACCGGGGAGCTGTTTTTT
.	TRBJ2-7	TRBV18	.	CASSSTGRAFEQYF	TGTGCCAGCTCATCGACAGGACGGGCCTTCGAGCAGTACTTC
.	TRBJ1-1	TRBV18	.	CASSPRGNTEAFF	TGTGCCAGCTCACCGAGGGGAAACACTGAAGCTTTCTTT
.	TRBJ2-7	TRBV5-6	.	CASSLVVLTQGTYEQYF	TGTGCCAGCAGCCTGGTGGTTCTGACACAGGGAACCTACGAGCAGTACTTC
.	TRBJ1-2	TRBV6-1	.	CAGNSRARSGYTF	TGTGCCGGAAACAGCCGCGCGAGGTCGGGCTACACCTTC
.	TRBJ1-1	TRBV5-6	few	CASSLESRSNTEAFF	TGTGCCAGCAGCTTGGAATCCAGATCGAACACTGAAGCTTTCTTT
TRBD2	TRBJ2-5	TRBV7-9	.	CASSPNLLAGVVETQYF	TGTGCCAGCAGCCCCAACCTACTAGCGGGAGTGGTTGAGACCCAGTACTTC
.	TRBJ1-4	TRBV2	.	CASSADSGPEKLFF	TGTGCCAGCAGTGCTGACAGTGGACCTGAAAAACTGTTTTTT
.	TRBJ2-7	TRBV19	.	CASTGDHSYEQYF	TGTGCCAGTACCGGGGACCACTCCTACGAGCAGTACTTC
.	TRBJ2-1	TRBV2	.	CASSEERRGNNEQFF	TGTGCCAGCAGTGAGGAACGCCGCGGGAACAATGAGCAGTTCTTC
.	TRBJ1-5	TRBV28	.	CASSSLLSGNSNQPQHF	TGTGCCAGCAGTTCCCTCCTGAGCGGTAACAGCAATCAGCCCCAGCATTTT
TRBD2	TRBJ2-3	TRBV7-3	.	CASSSPGLREGRDTQYF	TGTGCCAGCAGCTCCCCGGGTTTGCGGGAGGGCCGAGATACGCAGTATTTT
.	TRBJ2-7	TRBV30	.	CAWSVTASSYEQYF	TGTGCCTGGAGTGTAACTGCAAGCTCCTACGAGCAGTACTTC
.	TRBJ2-5	TRBV14	once	CASSQGGSAHETQYF	TGTGCCAGCAGCCAAGGGGGGTCAGCGCATGAGACCCAGTACTTC
.	TRBJ1-2	TRBV21-1	once	CASSKALYYGYTF	TGTGCCAGCAGCAAAGCGCTTTACTATGGCTACACCTTC
.	TRBJ2-7	TRBV7-9	.	CASSLAGQLSSYEQYF	TGTGCCAGCAGCTTAGCGGGGCAGTTAAGCTCCTACGAGCAGTACTTC
TRBD1	TRBJ1-2	TRBV6-4	.	CASSAAGGSYGYTF	TGTGCCAGCAGTGCGGCAGGGGGTTCCTATGGCTACACCTTC
TRBD2	TRBJ2-7	TRBV28	.	CASSLREPREQYF	TGTGCCAGCAGTTTGCGGGAGCCGCGGGAGCAGTACTTC
.	TRBJ2-5	TRBV7-2	.	CASSLSGQAGTQYF	TGTGCCAGCAGCTTATCGGGCCAGGCGGGGACCCAGTACTTC
.	TRBJ1-2	TRBV7-9	.	CASSSPSGTPKGYTF	TGTGCCAGCAGCTCTCCCTCCGGGACACCCAAAGGCTACACCTTC
TRBD2	TRBJ2-2	TRBV9	.	CASSEELAGGTGELFF	TGTGCCAGCAGCGAGGAACTAGCGGGAGGCACCGGGGAGCTGTTTTTT